In its sample, the clone carrying this T cell receptor (beta chain) was seen many times. Its antigen remains unidentified. Germline-derived CDR1 and CDR2 are DFQATT and SNEGSKA (reference sequence). J was trimmed by 5 bases and V by 2 bases; bases with no gene match: 9. This CDR3 is built from 15 residues. This record belongs to a study of CD8 T cells in ankylosing spondylitis. Findings of the study overall: Clones linked to disease, bearing a CD8+ phenotype, were relatively rare in peripheral blood. Seemingly distinctive of ankylosing spondylitis blood was a TCR beta motif formed by eight highly homologous variants.

In making TCR beta libraries, quantitative 5'-RACE with molecular barcodes was used. TCRdb re-called the 5' RACE reads through MiXCR, storing one row per CDR3 protein. The sample contains about 800,000 distinct CDR3 sequences, 12% of which appear only once. The TCR was taken from a male donor with ankylosing spondylitis. The chain joins TRBV20-1 to TRBJ2-1; TRBD2 agrees at 7 bases. The sample was blood, either unsorted or a sorted T cell fraction (not recorded which). CDR3 amino acids: CSARRGSGANNEQFF. In DNA form, the CDR3 reads TGCAGTGCTAGACGCGGGAGCGGGGCAAACAATGAGCAGTTCTTC.